These T cell receptor beta chains were read from a single sample in a study of T cells in narcolepsy. The assay was immunoSEQ multiplex PCR, and TCRdb's table has in-frame clones only and misses some. The sample has tens of thousands of clones; 78% are singletons. The sample was CD45RA- memory CD4+ T cells from PBMCs. The receptors here all came from a human donor with narcolepsy. CDR3s include the opening cysteine and the closing phenylalanine or tryptophan. The D gene is left open where the match is weak. Not all rows give a size; the values are once, few, many and, for expanded clones, a class.

j_gene,abundance,d_gene,v_gene,CDR3aa,CDR3nt
TRBJ1-3,NA,NA,TRBV15,CATSRDVRGSGNTIYF,TGTGCCACCAGCAGAGATGTTAGGGGCTCTGGAAACACCATATATTTT
TRBJ2-3,NA,NA,TRBV6-1,CASSEEGQRTDTQYF,TGTGCCAGCAGTGAAGAGGGGCAAAGAACAGATACGCAGTATTTT
TRBJ2-4,NA,NA,TRBV11-2,CASSLDGDLNIQYF,TGTGCCAGCAGCTTAGACGGGGACCTAAACATTCAGTACTTC
TRBJ1-2,NA,NA,TRBV11-1,CASSESNRDYGYTF,TGTGCCAGCAGCGAAAGTAACAGGGACTATGGCTACACCTTC
TRBJ1-1,NA,NA,TRBV21-1,CASSKQATEAFF,TGTGCCAGCAGCAAACAGGCTACTGAAGCTTTCTTT
TRBJ1-1,NA,NA,TRBV27,CASSLLGARDKAFF,TGTGCCAGCAGTTTACTGGGGGCGCGGGATAAAGCTTTCTTT
TRBJ2-3,NA,TRBD2,TRBV19,CASTSGDTDTQYF,TGTGCCAGTACTAGCGGGGACACAGATACGCAGTATTTT
TRBJ2-7,NA,NA,TRBV6-1,CASSEAMTGPYEQYF,TGTGCCAGCAGTGAAGCAATGACAGGACCCTACGAGCAGTACTTC
TRBJ2-7,NA,TRBD1,TRBV4-2,CASRRQGAYEQYF,TGTGCCAGCAGGCGACAGGGGGCCTACGAGCAGTACTTC
TRBJ2-2,NA,NA,TRBV7-9,CASSLRAPELFF,TGTGCCAGCAGCTTAAGAGCCCCGGAGCTGTTTTTT
TRBJ1-2,once,TRBD1,TRBV6-6,CASSYTGQEGRYGYTF,TGTGCCAGCAGTTACACGGGACAGGAAGGGCGCTATGGCTACACCTTC
TRBJ2-1,NA,NA,TRBV7-2,CASSFSRPSGHGQFF,TGTGCCAGCAGCTTCTCTAGGCCCTCAGGACATGGGCAGTTCTTC
TRBJ1-3,few,TRBD1,TRBV5-4,CASSSPRGQGNTIYF,TGTGCCAGCAGCTCCCCCAGGGGGCAAGGAAACACCATATATTTT
TRBJ1-4,NA,TRBD1,TRBV5-1,CASSLEGQGSEKLFF,TGCGCCAGCAGCTTGGAGGGACAGGGTTCTGAAAAACTGTTTTTT
TRBJ1-6,NA,TRBD1,TRBV14,CVYGQDYNSPLHF,TGTGTTTACGGACAGGACTATAATTCACCCCTCCACTTT
TRBJ1-2,once,NA,TRBV19,CASSIWGLGAIGYTF,TGTGCCAGTAGTATATGGGGTCTTGGCGCTATAGGCTACACCTTC
TRBJ2-1,NA,NA,TRBV12-5,CASGLVRGVSSNEQFF,TGTGCTAGTGGTTTGGTACGGGGTGTAAGTAGCAATGAGCAGTTCTTC
TRBJ1-1,NA,NA,TRBV19,CASSYHLEAFF,TGTGCCAGTAGTTACCACCTTGAAGCTTTCTTT
TRBJ2-5,NA,TRBD1,TRBV5-1,CASSLAGGDGGETQYF,TGCGCCAGCAGCTTGGCAGGGGGCGATGGGGGAGAGACCCAGTACTTC
TRBJ2-2,NA,TRBD1,TRBV29-1,CSVVSRGQGVNTGELFF,TGCAGCGTTGTTTCGAGGGGACAGGGGGTGAACACCGGGGAGCTGTTTTTT
TRBJ2-7,NA,TRBD2,TRBV27,CASSLAGGPLYEQYF,TGTGCCAGCAGTTTAGCGGGAGGGCCTCTCTACGAGCAGTACTTC
TRBJ2-7,once,TRBD2,TRBV7-9,CASSRSGRKSYEQYF,TGTGCCAGCAGCCGTAGCGGGAGGAAGTCCTACGAGCAGTACTTC
TRBJ1-4,NA,NA,TRBV29-1,CSATDTNEKLFF,TGCAGCGCGACCGATACTAATGAAAAACTGTTTTTT
TRBJ2-1,few,NA,TRBV7-7,CASSPDYYNEQFF,TGTGCCAGCAGCCCGGACTACTACAATGAGCAGTTCTTC
TRBJ2-7,NA,NA,TRBV27,CASSQTGDEQYF,TGTGCCAGCAGTCAGACAGGCGACGAGCAGTACTTC
TRBJ2-7,NA,TRBD2,TRBV11-3,CASSLFSGSSDEQYF,TGTGCCAGCAGCTTATTTAGCGGGAGTTCCGACGAGCAGTACTTC
TRBJ2-7,few,NA,TRBV30,CAWSVLLGDEQYF,TGTGCCTGGAGTGTACTTCTGGGAGACGAGCAGTACTTC
TRBJ1-1,NA,NA,TRBV5-1,CASSSTAGWGTEAFF,TGCGCCAGCAGCTCGACCGCGGGGTGGGGCACTGAAGCTTTCTTT
TRBJ1-1,NA,NA,TRBV5-8,CASSTGKGTEAFF,TGTGCCAGCAGCACGGGTAAAGGAACTGAAGCTTTCTTT
TRBJ1-3,NA,NA,TRBV9,CASSVTSSYSGNTIYF,TGTGCCAGCAGCGTCACGTCAAGTTATTCTGGAAACACCATATATTTT
TRBJ2-2,NA,TRBD1,TRBV7-8,CASSSRGTFNTGELFF,TGTGCCAGCAGCTCCAGGGGGACATTCAACACCGGGGAGCTGTTTTTT
TRBJ2-3,NA,TRBD2,TRBV5-3,CARSLGRLAGDFSTDTQYF,TGTGCCAGAAGCTTGGGTCGCCTAGCGGGGGACTTCAGCACAGATACGCAGTATTTT
TRBJ1-1,NA,TRBD1,TRBV6-5,CASSYLGQGSTEAFF,TGTGCCAGCAGTTACCTGGGACAGGGGAGCACTGAAGCTTTCTTT
TRBJ2-3,NA,NA,TRBV7-2,CASSLIMADTQYF,TGTGCCAGCAGCTTGATAATGGCAGATACGCAGTATTTT
TRBJ2-7,NA,TRBD1,TRBV5-1,CASSLFETGSREQYF,TGCGCCAGCAGCTTATTCGAGACAGGGTCGCGGGAGCAGTACTTC
TRBJ1-3,few,NA,TRBV6-5,CASSWIDSYSGNTIYF,TGTGCCAGCAGTTGGATAGACAGCTACTCTGGAAACACCATATATTTT
TRBJ1-2,NA,NA,TRBV18,CASSPQGETYGYTF,TGTGCCAGCTCACCACAGGGGGAAACCTATGGCTACACCTTC
TRBJ2-7,NA,NA,TRBV5-1,CASSLRGTAYEQYF,TGCGCCAGCAGCCTGCGCGGGACAGCCTACGAGCAGTACTTC
TRBJ1-1,NA,TRBD1,TRBV5-1,CASSLSGGNMNTEAFF,TGCGCCAGCAGCTTGTCAGGGGGGAACATGAACACTGAAGCTTTCTTT
TRBJ1-5,NA,NA,TRBV6-1,CASSETRTWPQHF,TGTGCCAGCAGTGAAACACGGACATGGCCCCAGCATTTT
TRBJ2-2,NA,TRBD2,TRBV29-1,CSVEGGLAANTGELFF,TGCAGCGTTGAAGGGGGCCTAGCGGCCAACACCGGGGAGCTGTTTTTT
TRBJ1-5,medium-sized,NA,TRBV19,CASSRGGYSNQPQHF,TGTGCCAGTAGTAGGGGAGGATATAGCAATCAGCCCCAGCATTTT
TRBJ2-1,NA,TRBD2,TRBV6-9,CASSSGTKNNEQFF,TGTGCCAGCAGTTCCGGGACTAAGAACAATGAGCAGTTCTTC
TRBJ1-4,NA,NA,TRBV4-1,CASSQEKGGSNEKLFF,TGCGCCAGCAGCCAAGAAAAGGGAGGTAGTAATGAAAAACTGTTTTTT
TRBJ1-2,NA,NA,TRBV6-5,CASSYKGVVGGYTF,TGTGCCAGCAGTTACAAGGGAGTGGTAGGGGGCTACACCTTC
TRBJ2-1,few,TRBD2,TRBV7-3,CASSPTVLSSGPPEQFF,TGTGCCAGCAGCCCTACCGTATTAAGTAGCGGGCCACCCGAGCAGTTCTTC
TRBJ2-3,NA,TRBD2,TRBV7-6,CASSPRTSGAYTDTQYF,TGTGCCAGCAGCCCCAGGACTAGCGGGGCTTACACAGATACGCAGTATTTT
TRBJ1-1,NA,NA,TRBV12-5,CASGPGTVNTEAFF,TGTGCTAGTGGACCGGGGACGGTGAACACTGAAGCTTTCTTT
TRBJ2-7,few,TRBD1,TRBV5-1,CASKTGTGGGYEQYF,TGCGCCAGCAAGACCGGGACAGGGGGTGGTTACGAGCAGTACTTC
TRBJ2-3,NA,TRBD2,TRBV15,CATSKLARTDTQYF,TGTGCCACCAGCAAACTAGCGCGCACAGATACGCAGTATTTT
TRBJ2-1,NA,NA,TRBV7-2,CASSLARGTREQFF,TGTGCCAGCAGCTTAGCGCGGGGTACACGGGAGCAGTTCTTC
TRBJ1-2,NA,NA,TRBV5-1,CASSLVPGTSSGYGYTF,TGCGCCAGCAGCTTGGTCCCAGGGACCTCGTCCGGATATGGCTACACCTTC
TRBJ2-3,NA,TRBD2,TRBV15,CATMALAGATDTQYF,TGTGCCACCATGGCCCTAGCGGGGGCTACAGATACGCAGTATTTT
TRBJ2-5,NA,NA,TRBV6-5,CASSFQSETQYF,TGTGCCAGCAGTTTCCAAAGCGAGACCCAGTACTTC